These 16 T cell receptor beta chains were sequenced from one sample in a study of human T cells and chemical hapten exposure. TCRdb re-called the RACE reads through MiXCR, storing one row per CDR3 protein. The sample has a few hundred thousand distinct CDR3 sequences, 5.5% seen once; the top ten hold about 8.2%. The sample's time point: pre-sensitization, week 0. Treatment specified: therapeutic diphenylcyclopropenone sensitization with weekly scalp DPC. Sequenced material: whole blood, taken in connection with sensitization to the hapten diphenylcyclopropenone (DPC). The source of these receptors is a young woman with alopecia areata. Some clones in this sample may be carry-over from other donors' samples.

This clonotype was seen many times. The chain uses TRBV6-2 or TRBV6-3 and TRBJ1-5; D is unclear. Germline CDR1 is MNHEY and CDR2 is SVGEGT. V was shortened by 3 bases and J by 6 bases, with 9 bases between the two germline ends. This CDR3 has 13 amino acids. The CDR3 coding sequence is TGTGCCAGCAGTTATTTAATTGGTCAGCCCCAGCATTTT. Amino acids: CASSYLIGQPQHF.

The table lists this clonotype with a few counts. The chain joins TRBV18 to TRBJ1-2; D perhaps matches TRBD1 (6 bases). CDR3 length: 14 amino acids. CDR1 is KGHSH and CDR2 is LQKENI in the germline V gene. V lost 6 bases to trimming and J lost 4 bases, with 15 bases between them. This CDR3 is CASSSDRITYGYTF. The CDR3, as DNA: TGTGCCAGCTCGTCCGACAGGATTACCTATGGCTACACCTTC.

This clonotype was observed a handful of times. The gene calls are TRBV10-2 and TRBJ1-5; D is unresolved. Germline assignment: CDR1 WSHSY and CDR2 SAAADI. This CDR3 has 18 amino acids. Trimming pared 0 bases from V and 6 bases from J, leaving 21 bases between. In nucleotides, the CDR3 is TGCGCCAGCAGTGAGTCGATTTCGGGTCTAGGGCAGTCTCAGCCCCAGCATTTT. Protein product: CASSESISGLGQSQPQHF.

This clonotype was found many times. The chain carries TRBV12-3 or TRBV12-4 and TRBJ2-4; either TRBD1 or TRBD2 may supply D (5 bases each). The V end was cut by 2 bases, the J end by 5 bases, with 13 bases between. The CDR3 length is 15 residues. The CDR3 here is CASSLRGEIENIQYF. In nucleotides, the CDR3 is TGTGCCAGCAGTTTAAGGGGAGAGATTGAAAACATTCAGTACTTC.

This clonotype was observed many times. This chain joins TRBV3-1 and TRBJ1-1; D is ambiguous. This CDR3 is 14 amino acids long. The germline V gene has CDR1 LGHDT and CDR2 YNNKEL (reference sequence). V lost 4 bases and J 0 bases, leaving 9 bases between the germline ends. The CDR3 loop is CASSPRPLNTEAFF. DNA for the CDR3: TGTGCCAGCAGCCCCAGACCGTTGAACACTGAAGCTTTCTTT.

This clonotype was detected many times. The chain has TRBV18 and TRBJ2-1; D is uncertain. The V and J ends lost 3 bases and 3 bases respectively, with 9 bases between them. CDR1 is KGHSH and CDR2 is LQKENI in the germline V gene. CDR3 size: 14 residues. The CDR3 DNA sequence: TGTGCCAGCTCACCCCGGGCCGACTACAATGAGCAGTTCTTC. It yields the protein CASSPRADYNEQFF.

This clonotype was picked up a small number of times. The rearrangement links TRBV7-9 to TRBJ2-7, with a tentative D call TRBD2 (5 bases). Between the trimmed V and J ends, which lost 1 base and 3 bases, there was a span of 13 bases. Germline V lookup: CDR1 SEHNR, CDR2 FQNEAQ (reference sequence). There are 15 residues in the CDR3. This CDR3 reads CASSLDRSRGYEQYF. The CDR3 coding sequence is TGTGCCAGCAGCTTAGATAGGTCCCGGGGCTACGAGCAGTACTTC.

This clonotype was counted ten times or more. The junction departs from the called germline gene at one end, perhaps through a read error. The chain joins TRBV6-2 or TRBV6-3 to TRBJ1-1; a weak D match, TRBD1 (6 bases). Germline V gene sequence: CDR1 MNHEY, CDR2 SVGEGT. This CDR3 spans 13 amino acids. In DNA, the CDR3 is TGTGCCAGCACTTACCACAGGGATGGTGAAGCTTTCTTT. Its translation: CASTYHRDGEAFF.

The sample holds many counts of this clonotype. The V call is TRBV28, the J call TRBJ1-1, with a tentative D call TRBD1 (5 bases). The germline V and J ends were trimmed by 4 bases and 1 base, with 13 bases remaining between them. Per germline, CDR1 MDHEN and CDR2 SYDVKM. The CDR3 consists of 15 residues. In DNA, the CDR3 is TGTGCCAGCAGTTCTCCGGAGGGGTCGAACACTGAAGCTTTCTTT. It codes for CASSSPEGSNTEAFF.

V is TRBV12-3 or TRBV12-4 and J is TRBJ1-2; D possibly corresponds to TRBD1 (6 bases). The V end lost 6 bases, the J end lost 8 bases, and 16 bases lay between the germline ends. CDR3 length equals 13 residues. CDR3 residues: CASRFLGARGYTF. The CDR3 region has the DNA TGTGCCAGCAGATTCCTGGGGGCTCGGGGCTACACCTTC.

The V gene is TRBV5-1, the J gene TRBJ2-7; D might be TRBD2 (6 bases). In germline, CDR1 is SGHRS, CDR2 YFSETQ. CDR3 length: 13 amino acids. V dropped 3 bases and J dropped 7 bases, with 14 bases sitting between them. The CDR3 bases are TGCGCCAGCAGCTCCCGGGAGATGGGGGAGCAGTACTTC. This translates into CASSSREMGEQYF.

Many counts were recorded for this clonotype. The chain couples TRBV7-2 to TRBJ1-6; D remains unclear. This CDR3 region has 14 residues. V gave up 1 base and J gave up 6 bases, with 7 bases separating them. Germline CDR1 SGHTA, CDR2 FQGNSA. The chain's CDR3 is CASSLEQTNSPLHF. CDR3 bases: TGTGCCAGCAGCTTAGAGCAGACTAATTCACCCCTCCACTTT.

The J gene is TRBJ1-2, the V gene TRBV12-3 or TRBV12-4, with D perhaps matching TRBD1 (6 bases). The ends were cut back, 5 bases at V and 2 bases at J, with 12 bases in the middle. The length of the CDR3 is 14 residues. The CDR3 protein is CASSTGSGNYGYTF. CDR3 bases: TGTGCCAGCAGTACAGGGTCAGGGAACTATGGCTACACCTTC.

V gene TRBV24-1 combines with J gene TRBJ2-3; a weak D match, TRBD2 (5 bases). V was clipped by 4 bases and J by 1 base, with 11 bases between them. The CDR3 length is 15 residues. Germline V gene sequence: CDR1 KGHDR, CDR2 SFDVKD. This chain's CDR3 is CATSDAAGGTDTQYF. In nucleotides, the CDR3 is TGTGCCACCAGTGACGCTGCCGGGGGCACAGATACGCAGTATTTT.

J is TRBJ1-4 and V is TRBV6-2 or TRBV6-3, with D unclear. The CDR3 extends over 12 amino acids. Germline loops: CDR1 MNHEY, CDR2 SVGEGT. V was trimmed by 4 bases and J by 8 bases, leaving 8 bases between them. The CDR3: CASSSLREKLFF. The DNA of the CDR3 is TGTGCCAGCAGTTCCCTACGAGAAAAACTGTTTTTT.

There are a few counts of this clonotype. This chain links TRBV6-5 with TRBJ2-3, with D tentatively TRBD2 (6 bases). The CDR3 runs 15 residues. Trimming left V 8 bases short and J 0 bases short, with 15 bases between. CDR1 is MNHEY, CDR2 SVGAGI, per germline. This CDR3 is CASAGRTLSTDTQYF. Here the CDR3 DNA reads TGTGCCAGCGCGGGACGGACTCTTAGCACAGATACGCAGTATTTT.